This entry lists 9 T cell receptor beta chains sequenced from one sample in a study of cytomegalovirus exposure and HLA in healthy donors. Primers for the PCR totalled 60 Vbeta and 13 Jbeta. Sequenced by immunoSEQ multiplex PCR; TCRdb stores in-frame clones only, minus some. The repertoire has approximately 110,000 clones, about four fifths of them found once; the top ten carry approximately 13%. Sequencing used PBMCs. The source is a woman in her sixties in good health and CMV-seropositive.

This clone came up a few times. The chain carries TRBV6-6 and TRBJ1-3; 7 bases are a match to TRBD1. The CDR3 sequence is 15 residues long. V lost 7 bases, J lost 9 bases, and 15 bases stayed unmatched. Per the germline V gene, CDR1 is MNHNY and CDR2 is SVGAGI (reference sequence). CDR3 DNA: TGTGCCAGCACCCCAACAGGGGACCCCCTCGGCACCATATATTTT. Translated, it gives CASTPTGDPLGTIYF.

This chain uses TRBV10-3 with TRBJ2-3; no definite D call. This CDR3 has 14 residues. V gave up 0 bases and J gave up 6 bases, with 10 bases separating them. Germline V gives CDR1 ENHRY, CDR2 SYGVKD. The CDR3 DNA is TGTGCCATCAGTGAGTCCCTGTCTAGTGATACGCAGTATTTT. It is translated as CAISESLSSDTQYF.

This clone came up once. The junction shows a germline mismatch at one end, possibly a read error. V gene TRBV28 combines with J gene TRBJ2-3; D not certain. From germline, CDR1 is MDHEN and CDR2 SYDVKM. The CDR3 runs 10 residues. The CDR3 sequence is CASSSNTEDF. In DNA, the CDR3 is TGTGCCAGCAGTTCGAATACAGAAGATTTT.

The CDR3 region has the DNA TGTGCCAGCAGCCAGAGAACAGGGTTTGATGGCTACACCTTC. This encodes CASSQRTGFDGYTF. The rearrangement links TRBV27 to TRBJ1-2, with TRBD1 as a possible D gene (6 bases). The V gene lost 6 bases and the J gene lost 6 bases, with 17 bases spanning the gap. The CDR3 runs 14 residues. Germline V lookup: CDR1 MNHEY, CDR2 SMNVEV (reference sequence).

The CDR3 sequence: CASSVDTEGVSEAFF. CDR3 DNA: TGTGCCAGCAGCGTAGATACGGAAGGGGTATCTGAAGCTTTCTTT. The chain couples TRBV9 to TRBJ1-1; TRBD1 might be the D (5 bases). V was clipped by 0 bases and J by 6 bases, with 15 bases between them. Germline CDR1 reads SGDLS; CDR2 reads YYNGEE. The CDR3 extends over 15 amino acids.

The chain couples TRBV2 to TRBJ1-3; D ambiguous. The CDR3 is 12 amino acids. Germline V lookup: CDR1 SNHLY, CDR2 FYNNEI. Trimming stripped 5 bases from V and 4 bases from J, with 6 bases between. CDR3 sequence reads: CASSSEGNTIYF. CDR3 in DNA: TGTGCCAGCAGTTCAGAAGGAAACACCATATATTTT.

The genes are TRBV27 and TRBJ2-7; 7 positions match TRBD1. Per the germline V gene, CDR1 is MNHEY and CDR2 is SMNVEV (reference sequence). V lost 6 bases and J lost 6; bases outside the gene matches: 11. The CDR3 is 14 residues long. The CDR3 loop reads CASSRDRANLEQYF. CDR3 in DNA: TGTGCCAGCAGCAGGGACAGAGCTAACCTCGAGCAGTACTTC.

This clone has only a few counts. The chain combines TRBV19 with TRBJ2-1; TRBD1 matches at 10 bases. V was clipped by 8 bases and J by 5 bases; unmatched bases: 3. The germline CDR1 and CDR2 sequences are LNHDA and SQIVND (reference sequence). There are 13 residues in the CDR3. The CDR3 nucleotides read TGTGCCAGTTGGGGACAGGGGAACAATGAGCAGTTCTTC. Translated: CASWGQGNNEQFF.

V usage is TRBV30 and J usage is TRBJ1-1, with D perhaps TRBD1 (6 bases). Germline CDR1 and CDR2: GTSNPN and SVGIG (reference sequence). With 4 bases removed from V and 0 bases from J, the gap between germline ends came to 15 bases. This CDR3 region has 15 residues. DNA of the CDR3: TGTGCCTGGACACAGGGAAGACTCATGAACACTGAAGCTTTCTTT. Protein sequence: CAWTQGRLMNTEAFF.